This entry concerns a single T cell receptor beta chain. Antigen specificity is unknown. V shed 3 bases and J shed 6 bases, with 11 bases lying between them. This CDR3 is 13 amino acids long. Germline lookup yields CDR1 SGDLS and CDR2 YYNGEE. Profiled with immunoSEQ multiplex PCR; TCRdb holds only in-frame clones, not every one. The table shows about a million clones, with 75% occurring only once. This sample was included in a study of shared clonotypes between healthy human individuals. Overall study results and limits: Naive subsets generally exceeded memory subsets in estimated richness.

The receptor was derived from a man aged 18 to 29 in good health. This rearrangement joins TRBV9 to TRBJ2-3; the D gene is possibly TRBD1 (6 bases). The sequencing sample was made of memory CD4+ T cells sorted from blood. As to subset: CD45RA-negative fraction. The CDR3 is CASSGIQGDTQYF. DNA for the CDR3: TGTGCCAGCAGCGGTATACAGGGCGATACGCAGTATTTT.